The rows below give T cell receptor beta chains drawn from one sample of a study of long-term antiretroviral therapy in people with HIV. Sequencing used immunoSEQ multiplex PCR; TCRdb keeps in-frame clones, though not all of them. The sample has almost 30,000 clones, approximately 90% seen once. Sequencing was performed on unsorted PBMCs, taken 3.2 years before starting antiretroviral therapy. The receptors here all came from a man aged 50-59 years with HIV. The CDR3 runs from the conserved cysteine through the conserved F or W. The order of the fields is clone size, D gene, V gene, J gene, CDR3 protein, CDR3 DNA. D genes are given only for firm matches. Clone size appears in some rows only: once, few, many, or a class for an expanded clone.

clone size: once; D gene: .; V gene: TRBV7-7; J gene: TRBJ2-5; CDR3 protein: CASSSDRQETQYF; CDR3 DNA: TGTGCCAGCAGCTCTGACAGACAAGAGACCCAGTACTTC
clone size: once; D gene: .; V gene: TRBV5-1; J gene: TRBJ2-6; CDR3 protein: CASSFVTRQVSGANVLTF; CDR3 DNA: TGCGCCAGCAGCTTTGTTACGCGACAGGTCTCTGGGGCCAACGTCCTGACTTTC
clone size: medium-sized; D gene: TRBD2; V gene: TRBV18; J gene: TRBJ2-3; CDR3 protein: CASSRTGLAGGFSTDTQYF; CDR3 DNA: TGTGCCAGCTCCCGCACCGGACTAGCGGGGGGGTTTAGCACAGATACGCAGTATTTT
clone size: .; D gene: TRBD1; V gene: TRBV19; J gene: TRBJ2-7; CDR3 protein: CASSRTGGAYEQYF; CDR3 DNA: TGTGCCAGTAGTCGGACAGGTGGTGCCTACGAGCAGTACTTC
clone size: .; D gene: TRBD1; V gene: TRBV18; J gene: TRBJ1-4; CDR3 protein: CASSPGDRFFNEKLFF; CDR3 DNA: TGTGCCAGCTCACCGGGGGACAGATTTTTTAATGAAAAACTGTTTTTT
clone size: medium-sized; D gene: TRBD2; V gene: TRBV15; J gene: TRBJ2-5; CDR3 protein: CATSGGTSGGETQYF; CDR3 DNA: TGTGCCACCAGCGGGGGGACAAGCGGGGGGGAGACCCAGTACTTC
clone size: .; D gene: TRBD1; V gene: TRBV7-2; J gene: TRBJ1-3; CDR3 protein: CASRGRGGGNTIYF; CDR3 DNA: TGTGCCAGCAGAGGCAGGGGGGGTGGAAACACCATATATTTT
clone size: once; D gene: .; V gene: TRBV5-1; J gene: TRBJ2-2; CDR3 protein: CASSLALGHHGELFF; CDR3 DNA: TGCGCCAGCAGCTTAGCGTTAGGGCACCACGGGGAGCTGTTTTTT
clone size: .; D gene: TRBD2; V gene: TRBV9; J gene: TRBJ2-2; CDR3 protein: CASSDRRTSGGRNTGELFF; CDR3 DNA: TGTGCCAGCAGCGACCGTAGGACTAGCGGGGGGCGTAACACCGGGGAGCTGTTTTTT
clone size: once; D gene: TRBD1; V gene: TRBV11-2; J gene: TRBJ2-7; CDR3 protein: CASSSIDRGSPYEQYF; CDR3 DNA: TGTGCCAGCAGCTCCATAGACAGGGGATCCCCCTACGAGCAGTACTTC
clone size: .; D gene: .; V gene: TRBV30; J gene: TRBJ2-7; CDR3 protein: CAWSYTLRNEQYF; CDR3 DNA: TGTGCCTGGAGTTACACTTTACGCAACGAGCAGTACTTC
clone size: .; D gene: .; V gene: TRBV7-9; J gene: TRBJ1-3; CDR3 protein: CASSLGAYSGNTIYF; CDR3 DNA: TGTGCCAGCAGCTTAGGGGCTTACTCTGGAAACACCATATATTTT
clone size: .; D gene: TRBD1; V gene: TRBV7-6; J gene: TRBJ1-5; CDR3 protein: CASSLGGQGDQPQHF; CDR3 DNA: TGTGCCAGCAGCTTAGGGGGACAGGGGGATCAGCCCCAGCATTTT
clone size: .; D gene: TRBD2; V gene: TRBV10-3; J gene: TRBJ2-3; CDR3 protein: CAISEGGPWGGADTQYF; CDR3 DNA: TGTGCCATCAGTGAGGGGGGACCTTGGGGAGGGGCAGATACGCAGTATTTT
clone size: .; D gene: .; V gene: TRBV5-1; J gene: TRBJ2-5; CDR3 protein: CASGPTQETQYF; CDR3 DNA: TGCGCCAGCGGCCCGACCCAAGAGACCCAGTACTTC
clone size: .; D gene: .; V gene: TRBV27; J gene: TRBJ2-2; CDR3 protein: CASSFRASGELFF; CDR3 DNA: TGTGCCAGCAGTTTCAGGGCTTCCGGGGAGCTGTTTTTT